Below are 4 T cell receptor beta chains sequenced from a single sample in a study of cytomegalovirus exposure and HLA in healthy donors. Libraries were prepared by immunoSEQ multiplex PCR; TCRdb keeps only in-frame clonotypes and omits some of them. Of about 160,000 clones listed, 91% are singletons. Material: PBMCs. The receptors come from a woman under 30 in good health and CMV-seropositive.

The chain links TRBV10-3 to TRBJ1-2; tentatively, D is TRBD1 (6 bases). The CDR3 runs 16 residues. Germline lookup yields CDR1 ENHRY and CDR2 SYGVKD. With 2 bases removed from V and 0 bases from J, the gap between germline ends came to 13 bases. The DNA for the CDR3 is TGTGCCATCAGTGAGAGGCAACAGGGACCTAACTATGGCTACACCTTC. This encodes CAISERQQGPNYGYTF.

The CDR3 reads CASSLTRTANYGYTF. CDR3 in DNA: TGTGCCAGTAGTCTCACCCGGACAGCTAACTATGGCTACACCTTC. The genes are TRBV19 and TRBJ1-2, with D perhaps matching TRBD1 (6 bases). Germline CDR1 is LNHDA and CDR2 is SQIVND (reference sequence). The CDR3 totals 15 residues. V lost 5 bases and J 0 bases, leaving 13 bases between the germline ends.

This clone was counted once. The chain couples TRBV2 to TRBJ2-1, with D possibly TRBD2 on 6 matching bases. Germline V CDR1 and CDR2: SNHLY, FYNNEI. The V and J ends lost 1 base and 11 bases respectively, with 12 bases between them. The CDR3 is made up of 13 amino acids. This chain's CDR3 is CASSEGPRTKQFF. Here the CDR3 DNA reads TGTGCCAGCAGTGAAGGACCTCGGACTAAGCAGTTCTTC. Using reference TRBV2 and TRBJ2-1 for the parts outside the CDR3, the full variable domain is EPEVTQTPSHQVTQMGQEVILRCVPISNHLYFYWYRQILGQKVEFLVSFYNNEISEKSEIFDDQFSVERPDGSNFTLKIRSTKLEDSAMYFCASSEGPRTKQFFGPGTRLTVL.

V is TRBV7-2 and J is TRBJ1-1, with a weak D call TRBD1 (6 bases). Trimming took 5 bases from V and 1 from J, leaving 11 bases between them. CDR1 is SGHTA and CDR2 is FQGNSA in the germline V gene. The CDR3 extends over 14 amino acids. The CDR3 DNA reads TGTGCCAGCAGCCCGCGAGGGGGGAACACTGAAGCTTTCTTT. Translated: CASSPRGGNTEAFF.